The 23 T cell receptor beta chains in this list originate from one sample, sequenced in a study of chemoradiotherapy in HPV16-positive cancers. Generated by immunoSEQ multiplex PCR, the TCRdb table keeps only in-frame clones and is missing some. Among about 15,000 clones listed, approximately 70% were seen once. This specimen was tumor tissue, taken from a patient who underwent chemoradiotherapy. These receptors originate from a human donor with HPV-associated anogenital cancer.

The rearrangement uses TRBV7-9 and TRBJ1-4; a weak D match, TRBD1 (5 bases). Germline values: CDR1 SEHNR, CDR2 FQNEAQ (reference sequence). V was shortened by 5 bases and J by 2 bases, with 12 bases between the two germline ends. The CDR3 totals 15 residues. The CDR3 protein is CASSAQGGTNEKLFF. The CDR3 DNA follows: TGTGCCAGCAGCGCCCAGGGAGGGACTAATGAAAAACTGTTTTTT.

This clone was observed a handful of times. CDR3 DNA sequence: TGTGCCAGCAGCTTGCGCGGCGAGCAGTACTTC. As protein: CASSLRGEQYF. The genes are TRBV5-4 and TRBJ2-7, with D uncertain. CDR3 length: 11 amino acids. CDR1 and CDR2 (germline): SGHNT, YYREEE (reference sequence). Trimming cost V 1 base and J 6 bases, with 5 bases left between them.

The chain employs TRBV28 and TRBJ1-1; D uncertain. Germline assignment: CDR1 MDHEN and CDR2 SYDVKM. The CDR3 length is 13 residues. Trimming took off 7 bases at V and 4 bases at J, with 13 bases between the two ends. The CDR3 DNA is TGTGCCAGCACCCCAGCCCGAGGCACTGAAGCTTTCTTT. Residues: CASTPARGTEAFF.

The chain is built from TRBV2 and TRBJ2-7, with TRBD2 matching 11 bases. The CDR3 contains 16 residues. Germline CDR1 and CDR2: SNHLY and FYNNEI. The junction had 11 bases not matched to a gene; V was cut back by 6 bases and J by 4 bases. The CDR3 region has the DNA TGTGCCAGCAGGAGGGTAGCGGGAGGGGGCATATACGAGCAGTACTTC. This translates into CASRRVAGGGIYEQYF.

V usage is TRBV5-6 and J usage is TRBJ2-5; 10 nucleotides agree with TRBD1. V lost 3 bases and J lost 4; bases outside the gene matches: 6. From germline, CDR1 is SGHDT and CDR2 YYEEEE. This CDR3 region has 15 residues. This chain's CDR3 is CASSSRDRGGETQYF. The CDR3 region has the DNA TGTGCCAGCAGCTCCAGGGACAGGGGAGGAGAGACCCAGTACTTC.

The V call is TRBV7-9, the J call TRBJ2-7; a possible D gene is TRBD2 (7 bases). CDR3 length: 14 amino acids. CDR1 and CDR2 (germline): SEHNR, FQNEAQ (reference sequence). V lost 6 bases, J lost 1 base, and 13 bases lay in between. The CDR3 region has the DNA TGTGCCAGCAGTGGGGGGGGCCTATCCTACGAGCAGTACTTC. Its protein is CASSGGGLSYEQYF.

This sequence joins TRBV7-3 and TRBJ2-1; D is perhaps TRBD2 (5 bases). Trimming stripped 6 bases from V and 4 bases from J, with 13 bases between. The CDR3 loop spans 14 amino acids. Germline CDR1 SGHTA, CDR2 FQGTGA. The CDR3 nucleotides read TGTGCCAGCAGTCCCACTAGAGGATACAATGAGCAGTTCTTC. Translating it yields CASSPTRGYNEQFF.

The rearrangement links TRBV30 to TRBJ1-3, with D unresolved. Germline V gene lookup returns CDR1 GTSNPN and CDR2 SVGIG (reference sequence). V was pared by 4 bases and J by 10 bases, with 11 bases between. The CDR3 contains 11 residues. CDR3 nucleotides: TGTGCCTGGACCTGGGAGAGTACCATATATTTT. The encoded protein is CAWTWESTIYF.

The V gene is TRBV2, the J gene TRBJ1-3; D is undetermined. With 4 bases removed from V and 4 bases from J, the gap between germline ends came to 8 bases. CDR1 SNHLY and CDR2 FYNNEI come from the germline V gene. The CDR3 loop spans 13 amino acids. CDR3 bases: TGTGCCAGCAGTGCGGCGCGGGGAAACACCATATATTTT. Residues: CASSAARGNTIYF.

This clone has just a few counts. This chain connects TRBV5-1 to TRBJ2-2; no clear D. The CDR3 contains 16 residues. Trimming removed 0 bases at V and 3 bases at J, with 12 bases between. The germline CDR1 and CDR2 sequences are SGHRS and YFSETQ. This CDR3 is CASSLVSGPDTGELFF. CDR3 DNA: TGCGCCAGCAGCTTGGTGTCCGGACCAGACACCGGGGAGCTGTTTTTT.

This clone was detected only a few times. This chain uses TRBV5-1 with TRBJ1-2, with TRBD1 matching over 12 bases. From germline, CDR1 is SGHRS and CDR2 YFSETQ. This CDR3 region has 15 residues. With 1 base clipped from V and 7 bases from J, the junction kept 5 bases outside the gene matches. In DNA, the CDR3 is TGCGCCAGCAGCTTGATGGGACAGGGGGCCGTTGGCTACACCTTC. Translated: CASSLMGQGAVGYTF.

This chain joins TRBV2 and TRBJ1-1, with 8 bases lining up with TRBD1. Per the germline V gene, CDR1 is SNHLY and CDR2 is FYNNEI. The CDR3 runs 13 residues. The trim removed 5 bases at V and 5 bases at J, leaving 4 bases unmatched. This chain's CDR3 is CASSRQGRTEAFF. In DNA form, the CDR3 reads TGTGCCAGCAGTCGACAGGGGAGGACTGAAGCTTTCTTT.

The CDR3 protein is CATEGGQGYTEAFF. CDR3 DNA: TGTGCCACCGAGGGAGGACAGGGGTACACTGAAGCTTTCTTT. This chain connects TRBV28 to TRBJ1-1; 9 positions agree with TRBD1. Trimming at V came to 10 bases and at J to 3 bases, leaving 9 bases not matched to a gene. CDR1 and CDR2 from the germline V gene are MDHEN and SYDVKM. The CDR3 has 14 residues.

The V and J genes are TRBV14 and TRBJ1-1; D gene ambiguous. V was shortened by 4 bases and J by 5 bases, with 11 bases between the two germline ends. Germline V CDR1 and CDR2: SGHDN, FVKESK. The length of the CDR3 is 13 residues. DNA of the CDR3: TGTGCCAGCAGCCTTTCAGCGGGAACTGAAGCTTTCTTT. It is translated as CASSLSAGTEAFF.

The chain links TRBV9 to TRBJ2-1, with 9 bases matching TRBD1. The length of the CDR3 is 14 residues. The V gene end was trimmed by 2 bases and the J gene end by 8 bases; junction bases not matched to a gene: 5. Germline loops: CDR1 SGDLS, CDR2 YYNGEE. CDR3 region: CASSVRDRVDEQFF. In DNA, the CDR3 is TGTGCCAGCAGCGTCCGGGACAGGGTTGATGAGCAGTTCTTC. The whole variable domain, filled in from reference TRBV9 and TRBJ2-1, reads DSGVTQTPKHLITATGQRVTLRCSPRSGDLSVYWYQQSLDQGLQFLIQYYNGEERAKGNILERFSAQQFPDLHSELNLSSLELGDSALYFCASSVRDRVDEQFFGPGTRLTVL.

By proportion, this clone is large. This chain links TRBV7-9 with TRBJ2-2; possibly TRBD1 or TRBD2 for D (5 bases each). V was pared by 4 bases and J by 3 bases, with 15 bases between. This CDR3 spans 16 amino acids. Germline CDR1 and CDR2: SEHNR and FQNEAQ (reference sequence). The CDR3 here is CASSWGRGRDTGELFF. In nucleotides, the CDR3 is TGTGCCAGCAGCTGGGGACGAGGCCGTGACACCGGGGAGCTGTTTTTT.

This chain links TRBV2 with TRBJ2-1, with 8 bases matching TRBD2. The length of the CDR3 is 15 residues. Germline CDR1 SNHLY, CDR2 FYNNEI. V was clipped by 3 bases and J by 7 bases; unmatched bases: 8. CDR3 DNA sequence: TGTGCCAGCAGTGACCCCGGGGGGGCTTGGAATGAGCAGTTCTTC. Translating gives CASSDPGGAWNEQFF.

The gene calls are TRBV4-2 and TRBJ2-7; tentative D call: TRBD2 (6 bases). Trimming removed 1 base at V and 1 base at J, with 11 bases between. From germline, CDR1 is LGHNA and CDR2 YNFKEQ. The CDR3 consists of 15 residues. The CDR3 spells CASSQGPGVSYEQYF. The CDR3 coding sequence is TGTGCCAGCAGCCAAGGCCCGGGGGTATCCTACGAGCAGTACTTC.

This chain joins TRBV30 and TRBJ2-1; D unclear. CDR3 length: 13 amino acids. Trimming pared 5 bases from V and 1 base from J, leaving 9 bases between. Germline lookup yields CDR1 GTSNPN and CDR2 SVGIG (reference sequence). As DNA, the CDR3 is TGTGCCTGGGGAACGAGATCCTACAATGAGCAGTTCTTC. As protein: CAWGTRSYNEQFF.

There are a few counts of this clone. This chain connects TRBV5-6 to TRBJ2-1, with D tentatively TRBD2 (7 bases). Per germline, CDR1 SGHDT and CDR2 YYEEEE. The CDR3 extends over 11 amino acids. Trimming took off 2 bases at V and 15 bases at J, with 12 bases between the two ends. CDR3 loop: CASSFSGGLFF. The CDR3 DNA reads TGTGCCAGCAGCTTCTCGGGGGGCTTGTTCTTC.

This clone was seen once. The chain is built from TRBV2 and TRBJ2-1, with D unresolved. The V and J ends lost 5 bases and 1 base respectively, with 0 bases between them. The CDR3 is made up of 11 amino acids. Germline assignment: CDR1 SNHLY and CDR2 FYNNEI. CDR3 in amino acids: CASSSYNEQFF. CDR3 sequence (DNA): TGTGCCAGCAGTTCCTACAATGAGCAGTTCTTC.

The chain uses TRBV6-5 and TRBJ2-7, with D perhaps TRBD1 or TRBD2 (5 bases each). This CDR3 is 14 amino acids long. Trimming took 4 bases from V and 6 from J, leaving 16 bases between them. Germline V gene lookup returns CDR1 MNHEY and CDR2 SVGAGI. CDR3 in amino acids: CASSSGTAFGEQYF. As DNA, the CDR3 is TGTGCCAGCAGTTCAGGGACCGCGTTCGGCGAGCAGTACTTC.

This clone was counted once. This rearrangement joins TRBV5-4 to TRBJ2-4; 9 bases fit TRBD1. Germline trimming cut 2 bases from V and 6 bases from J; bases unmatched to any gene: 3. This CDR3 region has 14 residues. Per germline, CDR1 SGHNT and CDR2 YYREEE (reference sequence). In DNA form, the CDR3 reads TGTGCCAGCAGCTTTGAGGGACAGGGAAACATTCAGTACTTC. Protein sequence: CASSFEGQGNIQYF.